This T cell receptor beta chain was recovered during a study of CD8+ T cells in alopecia areata. Reverse transcribed after extraction, RNA yielded cDNA as the sequencing template. Here immunoSEQ multiplex PCR was the method, and the copy in TCRdb shows in-frame clones only, minus some. The sample lists over 85,000 clones, approximately 42% occurring once. There are a few counts of this clone. It was from alopecia areata patients that lesional scalp punch biopsies and peripheral blood were collected. CDR3 size: 13 residues. Germline assignment: CDR1 SQVTM and CDR2 ANQGSEA. Trimming shortened V by 7 bases and J by 4 bases, and 16 bases separated the two germline ends.

This clonotype was sampled from a human donor with alopecia areata. The genes are TRBV29-1 and TRBJ2-5; possible D gene TRBD1, 8 bases. Specimen: CD4+ T cells sorted from blood. CDR3 bases: TGCAGCGGCACAGGGGGGGGCGGAGAGACCCAGTACTTC. Translating gives CSGTGGGGETQYF.